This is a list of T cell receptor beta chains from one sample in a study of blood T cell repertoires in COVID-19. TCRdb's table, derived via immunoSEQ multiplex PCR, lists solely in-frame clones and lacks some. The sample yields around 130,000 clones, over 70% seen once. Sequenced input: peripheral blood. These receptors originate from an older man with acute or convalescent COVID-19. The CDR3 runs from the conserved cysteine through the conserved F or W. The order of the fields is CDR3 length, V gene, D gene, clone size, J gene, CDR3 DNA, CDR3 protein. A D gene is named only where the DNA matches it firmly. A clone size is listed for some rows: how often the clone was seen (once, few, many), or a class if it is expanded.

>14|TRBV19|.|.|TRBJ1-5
TGTGCCAGTAGTTATTTGGCATACAATCAGCCCCAGCATTTT
CASSYLAYNQPQHF
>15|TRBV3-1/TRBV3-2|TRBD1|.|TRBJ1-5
TGTGCCAGCAGCCAAGGCAGGGGGGGCAATCAGCCCCAGCATTTT
CASSQGRGGNQPQHF
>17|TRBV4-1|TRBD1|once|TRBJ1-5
TGCGCCAGCAGCCAGATTTTGTGGGACAGGGGGCCTCAGCCCCAGCATTTT
CASSQILWDRGPQPQHF
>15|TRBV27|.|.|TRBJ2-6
TGTGCCAGCAGTTTATACTTCTCTGGGGCCAACGTCCTGACTTTC
CASSLYFSGANVLTF
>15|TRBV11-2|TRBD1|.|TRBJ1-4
TGTGCCAGCAGCGTAGCCACAGGGGGCAGAGGAAAACTGTTTTTT
CASSVATGGRGKLFF
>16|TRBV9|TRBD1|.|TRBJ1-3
TGTGCCAGCAGCGTCCGAGGGGACAGCTCTGGAAACACCATATATTTT
CASSVRGDSSGNTIYF
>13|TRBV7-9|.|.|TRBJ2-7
TGTGCCAGCAGCGCGAAGCCTGGGGCCGAGCAGTACTTC
CASSAKPGAEQYF
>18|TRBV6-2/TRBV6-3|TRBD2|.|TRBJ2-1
TGTGCCAGCAGTCAGGGGACTAGCGGGGGGGCATTTAGAAATGAGCAGTTCTTC
CASSQGTSGGAFRNEQFF
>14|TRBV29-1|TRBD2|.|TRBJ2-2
TGCAGCGGGCGGCTGCGGGGGGGCACCGGGGAGCTGTTTTTT
CSGRLRGGTGELFF
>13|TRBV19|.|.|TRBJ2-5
TGTGCCAGTAGGAGGACAGCCCAAGAGACCCAGTACTTC
CASRRTAQETQYF
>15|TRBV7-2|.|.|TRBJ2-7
TGTGCCAGCAGCGCCCTTCTCGGGGGGCCCTACGAGCAGTACTTC
CASSALLGGPYEQYF
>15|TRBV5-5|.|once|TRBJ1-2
TGTGCCAGCAGCTTGGGGCAGGGGATGAACTATGGCTACACCTTC
CASSLGQGMNYGYTF
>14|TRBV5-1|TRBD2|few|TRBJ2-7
TGCGCCAGCAGCCGGGGGGGACGGGGGCGCGAGCAGTACTTC
CASSRGGRGREQYF
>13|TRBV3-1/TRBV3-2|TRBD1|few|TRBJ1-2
TGTGCCAGCAGCGTGACAGGGAACTATGGCTACACCTTC
CASSVTGNYGYTF
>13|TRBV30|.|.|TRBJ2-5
TGTGCCTGGGCGAATAGCGGTGGTGAGACCCAGTACTTC
CAWANSGGETQYF
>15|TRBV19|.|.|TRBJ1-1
TGTGCCAGTAGTATACAGGGATTAGGGAACACTGAAGCTTTCTTT
CASSIQGLGNTEAFF
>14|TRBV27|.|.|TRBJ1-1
TGTGCCAGCACCAAGGCCGGGACATTAAACGAAGCTTTCTTT
CASTKAGTLNEAFF
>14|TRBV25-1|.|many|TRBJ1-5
TGTGCCAGCAGTGAAAAGGGAGTTAATCAGCCCCAGCATTTT
CASSEKGVNQPQHF
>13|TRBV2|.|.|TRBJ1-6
TGTGCCGGACAGAGCGCCCCTAATTCACCCCTCCACTTT
CAGQSAPNSPLHF
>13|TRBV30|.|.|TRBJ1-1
TGTGCCTTATCCCGAGGGCTTAACACTGAAGCTTTCTTT
CALSRGLNTEAFF
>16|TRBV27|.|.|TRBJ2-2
TGTGCCAGCAGTCCCCTTCCCAGAGGGTTGACCGGGGAGCTGTTTTTT
CASSPLPRGLTGELFF
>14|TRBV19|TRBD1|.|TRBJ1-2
TGTGCCAGTAGTACAGGGGGCGCAATGAATGGCTACACCTTC
CASSTGGAMNGYTF
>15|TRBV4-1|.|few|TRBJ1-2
TGCGCCAGCAGCCAAGATCCAGGCAATAACTATGGCTACACCTTC
CASSQDPGNNYGYTF
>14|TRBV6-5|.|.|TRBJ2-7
TGTGCCAGCAGTTATCCCGGACTCGCGGACGAGCAGTACTTC
CASSYPGLADEQYF
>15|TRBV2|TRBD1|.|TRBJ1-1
TGTGCCAGCACCCTAGAGGGACAGGTGAACACTGAAGCTTTCTTT
CASTLEGQVNTEAFF
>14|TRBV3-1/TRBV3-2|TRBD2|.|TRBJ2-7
TGTGCCAGCCGCCCGCGGGGGGCCGACGGCGAGCAGTACTTC
CASRPRGADGEQYF
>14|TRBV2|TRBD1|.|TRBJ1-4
TGTGCCAGCAGCCGGACAGGGGGAAGTGAAAAACTGTTTTTT
CASSRTGGSEKLFF
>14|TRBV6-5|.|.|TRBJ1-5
TGTGCCAGCAGCTTGGCAGGGTCGGGTCAGCCCCAGCATTTT
CASSLAGSGQPQHF
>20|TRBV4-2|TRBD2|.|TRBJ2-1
TGTGCCAGCAGCCCGTTTAAAAGCGGGGGGCCTAAGAGCTCCTACAATGAGCAGTTCTTC
CASSPFKSGGPKSSYNEQFF
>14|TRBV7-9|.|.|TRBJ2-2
TGTGCCAGCAGCCTTGGACAGCCAACCGGGGAGCTGTTTTTT
CASSLGQPTGELFF
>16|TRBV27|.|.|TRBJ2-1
TGTGCCAGCAGTTTATTCCCGACTAGGTTAGGGAATGAGCAGTTCTTC
CASSLFPTRLGNEQFF
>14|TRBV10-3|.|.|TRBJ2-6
TGTGCCATCAGTGACAGGGCCGGGGCCAACGTCCTGACTTTC
CAISDRAGANVLTF
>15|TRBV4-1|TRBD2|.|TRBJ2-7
TGCGCCAGCAGCCAAGATGCCAGCGGGGGATTCATTGGGTACTTC
CASSQDASGGFIGYF
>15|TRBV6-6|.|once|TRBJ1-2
TGTGCCAGCAGTTCTCGGGGGGCGTATATCTATGGCTACACCTTC
CASSSRGAYIYGYTF
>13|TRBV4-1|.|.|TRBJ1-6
TGCGCCAGCAGTCGGGACTATAATTCACCCCTCCACTTT
CASSRDYNSPLHF
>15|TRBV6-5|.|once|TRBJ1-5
TGTGCCAGCAGCGAGGGGGTTTTAGGCAATCAGCCCCAGCATTTT
CASSEGVLGNQPQHF
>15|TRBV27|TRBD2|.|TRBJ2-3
TGTGCCAGCAGTTTTCGCGGGGGGGCAGCAGATACGCAGTATTTT
CASSFRGGAADTQYF
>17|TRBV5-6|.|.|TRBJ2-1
TGTGCCAGCAGCCTGCCTAAGGGGAAACGCCATAAGAATGAGCAGTTCTTC
CASSLPKGKRHKNEQFF
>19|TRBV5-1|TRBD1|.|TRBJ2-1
TGCGCCAGCAGCTTGGTTGGGACAGGGGCCTCCAGCTCCTACAATGAGCAGTTCTTC
CASSLVGTGASSSYNEQFF
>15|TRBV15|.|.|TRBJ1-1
TGTGCCACCAGCAGAGCTGGACAGTTCAACACTGAAGCTTTCTTT
CATSRAGQFNTEAFF
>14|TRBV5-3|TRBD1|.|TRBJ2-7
TGTGCCAGAAGCAGGGACAGGAGCTCCTACGAGCAGTACTTC
CARSRDRSSYEQYF
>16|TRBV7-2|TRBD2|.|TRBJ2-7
TGTGCCAGCAGCTTAGAGGCTAGCGGGGGGTTTTACGAGCAGTACTTC
CASSLEASGGFYEQYF
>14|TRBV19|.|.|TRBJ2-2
TGTGCCAGTAGTGGGGGGGCTATTATCGGGGAGCTGTTTTTT
CASSGGAIIGELFF
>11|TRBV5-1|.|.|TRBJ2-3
TGCGCCAGCAGCTCGTTGGATACGCAGTATTTT
CASSSLDTQYF
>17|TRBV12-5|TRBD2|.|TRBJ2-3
TGTGCTAGTGGTTTGGTGAACCTAGCGGGGGAACGGGTTACGCAGTATTTT
CASGLVNLAGERVTQYF
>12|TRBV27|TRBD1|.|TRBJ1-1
TGTGCCAGCAGTTCAGGGACAGCTGAAGCTTTCTTT
CASSSGTAEAFF
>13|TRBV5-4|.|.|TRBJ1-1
TGTGCCAGCAGCCACGCCAGAGGCACTGAAGCTTTCTTT
CASSHARGTEAFF
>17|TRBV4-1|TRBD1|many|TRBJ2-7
TGCGCCAGCAGCCATTACCACCCGGGACAGAGTTCCTACGAGCAGTACTTC
CASSHYHPGQSSYEQYF
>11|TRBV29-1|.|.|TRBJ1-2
TGCAGCGTTGGAGGTGTGGATGGCTACACCTTC
CSVGGVDGYTF
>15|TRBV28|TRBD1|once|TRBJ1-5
TGTGCCAGCAGTACATTGACAGGGTCTGATCAGCCCCAGCATTTT
CASSTLTGSDQPQHF
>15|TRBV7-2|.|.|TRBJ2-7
TGTGCCAGCAGCTTAGATGGCAGGGTCTCCTACGAGCAGTACTTC
CASSLDGRVSYEQYF
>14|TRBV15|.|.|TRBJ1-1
TGTGCCACCAGCAGAGACAGGGGATATACTGAAGCTTTCTTT
CATSRDRGYTEAFF
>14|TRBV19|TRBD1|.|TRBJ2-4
TGTGCCAGTAGTCCCGGGACAGGGAGGTACATTCAGTACTTC
CASSPGTGRYIQYF
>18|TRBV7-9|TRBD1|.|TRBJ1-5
TGTGCCAGCAGCTTTCGGACAGGGGGACCTAATAGCAATCAGCCCCAGCATTTT
CASSFRTGGPNSNQPQHF
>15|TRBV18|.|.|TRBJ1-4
TGTGCCAGCTCACTTAATCAGGGGCCTAATGAAAAACTGTTTTTT
CASSLNQGPNEKLFF
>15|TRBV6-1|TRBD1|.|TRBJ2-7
TGTGCCAGCAGTGAACTGGACAGGATATCCTACGAGCAGTACTTC
CASSELDRISYEQYF